This T cell receptor (beta chain) was captured by sequencing in a study of shared clonotypes between healthy human individuals. With respect to this clone: The antigen is undetermined.

The ends lost 9 bases at V and 6 bases at J; junction bases unmatched: 13. This CDR3 has 15 amino acids. CDR1 and CDR2 (germline): SNHLY, FYNNEI. Study-level results: Lower generation probabilities were found for non-shared clonotypes than for those shared by all four donors.

Several immunoSEQ plates received, in even portions, the genomic DNA of each subset. The authors' processing: ImmunoSEQ only sent back junction sequences with no quality scores, so filtering was done differently. TCRdb's copy holds only in-frame clones and misses some; the assay was immunoSEQ multiplex PCR. For V, J and clone size, that table is used; D and trimming come from the DNA. The sample lists roughly 2 million clones; about 95% were seen once. Naive CD45RA+ and memory CD45RA-negative subsets were split from CD4+ cells. The sequence derives from a man younger than 35 in good health. J is TRBJ1-1 and V is TRBV2; 10 positions match TRBD1. Sequences were obtained from naive CD4+ T cells sorted from blood. The sample's subset: CD45RA+ positively selected. In DNA, the CDR3 is TGTGCCAGTTCCGGGACAGGGGCATCTGGGGCTGAAGCTTTCTTT. Amino acids: CASSGTGASGAEAFF. Filled out from reference TRBV2 and TRBJ1-1, the complete variable domain reads EPEVTQTPSHQVTQMGQEVILRCVPISNHLYFYWYRQILGQKVEFLVSFYNNEISEKSEIFDDQFSVERPDGSNFTLKIRSTKLEDSAMYFCASSGTGASGAEAFFGQGTRLTVV.